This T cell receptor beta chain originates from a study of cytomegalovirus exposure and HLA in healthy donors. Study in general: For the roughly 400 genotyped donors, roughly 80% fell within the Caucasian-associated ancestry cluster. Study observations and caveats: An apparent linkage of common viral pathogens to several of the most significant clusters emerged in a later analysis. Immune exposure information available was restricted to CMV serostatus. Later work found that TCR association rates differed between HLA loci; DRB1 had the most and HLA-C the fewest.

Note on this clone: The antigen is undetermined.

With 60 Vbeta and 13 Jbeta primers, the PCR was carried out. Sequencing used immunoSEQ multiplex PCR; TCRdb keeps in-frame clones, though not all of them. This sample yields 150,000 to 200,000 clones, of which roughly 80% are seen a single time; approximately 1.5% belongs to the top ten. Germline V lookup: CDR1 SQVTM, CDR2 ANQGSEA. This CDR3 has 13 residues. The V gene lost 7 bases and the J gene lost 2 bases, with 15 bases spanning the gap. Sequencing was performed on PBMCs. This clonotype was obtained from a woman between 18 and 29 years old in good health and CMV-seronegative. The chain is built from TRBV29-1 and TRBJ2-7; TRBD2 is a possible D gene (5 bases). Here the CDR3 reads CSAEGGRPYEQYF. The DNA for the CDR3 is TGCAGCGCTGAGGGCGGGCGCCCCTACGAGCAGTACTTC.